This T cell receptor beta chain emerged from a study of T cells in Graves' hyperthyroidism and ophthalmopathy. About the research overall: Upon initial diagnosis and before any treatment, peripheral blood was collected. Whole-study findings and limits: Ophthalmopathy was distinguished from stable hyperthyroidism by 13 V-J signatures. The model anticipated ophthalmopathy a median about six months pre-onset.

TCR beta CDR3 sequences were amplified from RNA transcripts. RT-PCR in the first round (using the HTBI primer set) targeted the TCR CDR3. TCRdb used MiXCR to reprocess the multiplex PCR reads, holding one entry per CDR3 protein. The sample yields 550,000 to 600,000 distinct CDR3 sequences, 14% seen once. In the case of this clonotype: Its antigen remains unidentified. This may come from a read error, since a much larger clone is one base off.

The PBMCs were taken from about 10 ml of fresh peripheral blood. Sequenced input: blood. The receptor was derived from a woman between 18 and 29 years old with Graves' ophthalmopathy.

CDR3 protein: CASRRPGTANHGYTF. As DNA, the CDR3 is TGCGCCAGCCGGCGGCCCGGGACAGCTAACCATGGCTACACCTTC. The chain carries TRBV4-1 and TRBJ1-2, with TRBD1 matching 7 bases. Germline values: CDR1 MGHRA, CDR2 YSYEKL. The CDR3 contains 15 residues.